This T cell receptor (beta chain) was sequenced for a study of identifying expanded T cells in peripheral blood. CDR3 length: 15 amino acids. Per germline, CDR1 SGDLS and CDR2 YYNGEE. Deletions cut 2 bases from V and 3 bases from J, with 11 bases between. Measured with immunoSEQ multiplex PCR; TCRdb has only the in-frame clones, and not every one. The data contain 95,000 or so clones, approximately 86% of them singletons. The origin of this receptor is a person aged 18-70 years in good health. Sample: blood. This chain connects TRBV9 to TRBJ1-4; a possible D gene is TRBD1 (6 bases). The CDR3: CASSVTGPPNEKLFF. The CDR3, as DNA: TGTGCCAGCAGCGTTACAGGGCCCCCTAATGAAAAACTGTTTTTT.